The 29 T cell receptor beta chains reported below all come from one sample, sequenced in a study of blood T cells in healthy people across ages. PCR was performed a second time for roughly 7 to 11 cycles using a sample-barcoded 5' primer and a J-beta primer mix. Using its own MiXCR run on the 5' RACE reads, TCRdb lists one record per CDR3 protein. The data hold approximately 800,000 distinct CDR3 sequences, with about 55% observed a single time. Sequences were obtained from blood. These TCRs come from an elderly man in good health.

Written as DNA, the CDR3 is TGTGCCAGCAGCTTACGTACGGCCCCCACCTACGAGCAGTACTTC. This encodes CASSLRTAPTYEQYF. This chain joins TRBV11-3 and TRBJ2-7, with D uncertain. There are 15 residues in the CDR3. The germline V gene has CDR1 SGHNT and CDR2 YENEEA. The V end was cut by 2 bases, the J end by 2 bases, with 13 bases between. Complete variable domain (other parts from reference TRBV11-3 and TRBJ2-7): EAGVVQSPRYKIIEKKQPVAFWCNPISGHNTLYWYLQNLGQGPELLIRYENEEAVDDSQLPKDRFSAERLKGVDSTLKIQPAELGDSAVYLCASSLRTAPTYEQYFGPGTRLTVT.

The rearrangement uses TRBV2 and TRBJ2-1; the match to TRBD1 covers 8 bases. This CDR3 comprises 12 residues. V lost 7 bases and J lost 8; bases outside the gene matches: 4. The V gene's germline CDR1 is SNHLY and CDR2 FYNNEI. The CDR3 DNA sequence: TGTGCCAGCAATCCCAGGGGGCATGAGCAGTTCTTC. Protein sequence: CASNPRGHEQFF.

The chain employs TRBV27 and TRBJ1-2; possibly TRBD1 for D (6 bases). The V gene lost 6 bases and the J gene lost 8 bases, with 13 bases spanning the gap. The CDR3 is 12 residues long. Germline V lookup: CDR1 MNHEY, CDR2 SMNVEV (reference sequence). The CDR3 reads CASSFLGGGYTF. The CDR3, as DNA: TGTGCCAGCAGCTTTCTTGGGGGCGGCTACACCTTC.

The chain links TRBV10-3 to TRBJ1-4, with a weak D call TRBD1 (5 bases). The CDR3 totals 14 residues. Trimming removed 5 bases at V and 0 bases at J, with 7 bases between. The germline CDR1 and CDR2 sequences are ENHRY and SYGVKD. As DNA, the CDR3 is TGTGCCATCAGTCCGGGGCCAACTAATGAAAAACTGTTTTTT. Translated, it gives CAISPGPTNEKLFF.

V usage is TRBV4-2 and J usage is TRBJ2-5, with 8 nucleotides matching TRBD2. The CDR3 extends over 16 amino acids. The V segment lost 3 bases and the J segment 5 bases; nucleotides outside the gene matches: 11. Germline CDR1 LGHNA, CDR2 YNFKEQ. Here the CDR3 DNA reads TGTGCCAGCAGCCATGCCGGGACTAGTGTGATGGAGACCCAGTACTTC. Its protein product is CASSHAGTSVMETQYF.

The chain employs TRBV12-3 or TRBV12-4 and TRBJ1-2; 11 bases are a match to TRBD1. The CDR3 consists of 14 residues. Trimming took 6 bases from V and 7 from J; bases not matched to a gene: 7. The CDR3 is CASRDRGRLGGYTF. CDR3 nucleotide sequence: TGTGCCAGCAGGGACAGGGGGCGCTTGGGTGGCTACACCTTC.

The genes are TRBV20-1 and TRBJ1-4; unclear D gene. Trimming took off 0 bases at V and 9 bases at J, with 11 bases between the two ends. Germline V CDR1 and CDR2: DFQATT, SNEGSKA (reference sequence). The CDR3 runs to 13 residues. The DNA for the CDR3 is TGCAGTGCTAGAGACACGGAGGTCCAAAAACTGTTTTTT. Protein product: CSARDTEVQKLFF.

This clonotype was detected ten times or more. DNA for the CDR3: TGTGCCATCAGAGTCGGGGCGGCGGATACGCAGTATTTT. This encodes CAIRVGAADTQYF. V usage is TRBV10-3 and J usage is TRBJ2-3; tentatively, D is TRBD1 or TRBD2 (5 bases each). The V end was cut by 6 bases, the J end by 6 bases, with 13 bases between. The CDR3 sequence is 13 residues long. From germline, CDR1 is ENHRY and CDR2 SYGVKD.

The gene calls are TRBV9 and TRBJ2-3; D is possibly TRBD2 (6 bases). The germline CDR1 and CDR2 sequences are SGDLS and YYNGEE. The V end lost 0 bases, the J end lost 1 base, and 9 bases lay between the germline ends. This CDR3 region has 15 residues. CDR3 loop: CASSVVASGTDTQYF. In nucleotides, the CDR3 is TGTGCCAGCAGCGTAGTGGCTAGCGGCACAGATACGCAGTATTTT.

The CDR3 nucleotides are TGTGCCACCAGTGACCGACCGGGGACTAGAGTGCGACCTGAGCAGTTCTTC. Its translation is CATSDRPGTRVRPEQFF. The chain recombines TRBV24-1 with TRBJ2-1; 8 nucleotides align to TRBD2. Unmatched junction bases numbered 16, after V lost 4 bases and J lost 9 bases. The germline V gene has CDR1 KGHDR and CDR2 SFDVKD. The CDR3 runs to 17 residues.

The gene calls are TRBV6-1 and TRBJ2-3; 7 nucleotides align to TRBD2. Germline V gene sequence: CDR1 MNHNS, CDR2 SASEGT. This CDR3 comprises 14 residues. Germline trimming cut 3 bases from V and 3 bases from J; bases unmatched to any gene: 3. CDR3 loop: CASSDAAGTDTQYF. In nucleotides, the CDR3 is TGTGCCAGCAGTGATGCAGCGGGAACAGATACGCAGTATTTT.

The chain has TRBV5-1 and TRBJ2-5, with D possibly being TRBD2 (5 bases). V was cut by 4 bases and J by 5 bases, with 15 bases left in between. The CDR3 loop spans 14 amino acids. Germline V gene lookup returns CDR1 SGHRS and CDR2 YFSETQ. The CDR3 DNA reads TGCGCCAGCAGCCCCGACCCCGGGGTCGAGACCCAGTACTTC. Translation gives CASSPDPGVETQYF. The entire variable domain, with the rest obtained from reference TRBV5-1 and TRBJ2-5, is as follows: KAGVTQTPRYLIKTRGQQVTLSCSPISGHRSVSWYQQTPGQGLQFLFEYFSETQRNKGNFPGRFSGRQFSNSRSEMNVSTLELGDSALYLCASSPDPGVETQYFGPGTRLLVL.

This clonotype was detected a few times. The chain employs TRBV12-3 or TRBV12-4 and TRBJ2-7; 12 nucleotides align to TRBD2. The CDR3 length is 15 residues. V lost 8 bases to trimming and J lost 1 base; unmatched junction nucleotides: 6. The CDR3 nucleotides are TGTGCCAGCGATTTACTAGCGGGAGGATCCTACGAGCAGTACTTC. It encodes CASDLLAGGSYEQYF.

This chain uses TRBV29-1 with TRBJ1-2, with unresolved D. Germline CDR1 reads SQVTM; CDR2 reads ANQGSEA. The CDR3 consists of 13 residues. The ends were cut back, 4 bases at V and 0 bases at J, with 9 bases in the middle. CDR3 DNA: TGCAGCGTTGTTATAGACCCTAACTATGGCTACACCTTC. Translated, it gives CSVVIDPNYGYTF.

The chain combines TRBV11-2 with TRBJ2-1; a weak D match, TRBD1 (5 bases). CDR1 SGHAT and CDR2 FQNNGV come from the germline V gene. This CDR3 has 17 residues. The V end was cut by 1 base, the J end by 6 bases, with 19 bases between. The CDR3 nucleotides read TGTGCCAGCAGCTTAGTGGGGCTCCCCGGCGGCGGCAATGAGCAGTTCTTC. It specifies CASSLVGLPGGGNEQFF.

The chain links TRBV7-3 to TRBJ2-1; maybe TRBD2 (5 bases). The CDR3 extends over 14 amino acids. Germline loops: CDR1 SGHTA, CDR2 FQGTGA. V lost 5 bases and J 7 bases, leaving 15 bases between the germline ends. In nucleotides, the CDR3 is TGTGCCAGCAGCCCGCCGGGATTCGGGAATGAGCAGTTCTTC. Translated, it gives CASSPPGFGNEQFF.

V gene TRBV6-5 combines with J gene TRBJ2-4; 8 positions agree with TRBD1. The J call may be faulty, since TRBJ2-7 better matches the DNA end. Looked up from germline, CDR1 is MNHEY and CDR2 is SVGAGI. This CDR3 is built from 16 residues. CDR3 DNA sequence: TGTGCCAGCAGTTACTCGGCGGGACAGGCCGCTTACGAGCAGTACTTC. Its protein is CASSYSAGQAAYEQYF.

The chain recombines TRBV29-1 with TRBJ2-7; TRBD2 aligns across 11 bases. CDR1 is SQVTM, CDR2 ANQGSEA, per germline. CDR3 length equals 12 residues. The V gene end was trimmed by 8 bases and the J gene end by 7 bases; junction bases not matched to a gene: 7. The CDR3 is CSSRLAGGEQYF. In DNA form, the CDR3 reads TGCAGCTCCCGGCTAGCGGGGGGTGAGCAGTACTTC.

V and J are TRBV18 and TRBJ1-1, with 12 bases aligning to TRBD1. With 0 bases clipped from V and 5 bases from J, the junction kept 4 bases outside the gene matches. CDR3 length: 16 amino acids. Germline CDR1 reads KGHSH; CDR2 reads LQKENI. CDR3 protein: CASSPPGQGARTEAFF. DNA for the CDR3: TGTGCCAGCTCACCACCGGGACAGGGGGCGCGTACTGAAGCTTTCTTT.

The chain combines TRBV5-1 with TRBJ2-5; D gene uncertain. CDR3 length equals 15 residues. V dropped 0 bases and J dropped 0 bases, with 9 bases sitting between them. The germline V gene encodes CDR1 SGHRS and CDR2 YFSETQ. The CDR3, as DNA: TGCGCCAGCAGCTTGGTTGCTACCAACCAAGAGACCCAGTACTTC. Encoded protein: CASSLVATNQETQYF.

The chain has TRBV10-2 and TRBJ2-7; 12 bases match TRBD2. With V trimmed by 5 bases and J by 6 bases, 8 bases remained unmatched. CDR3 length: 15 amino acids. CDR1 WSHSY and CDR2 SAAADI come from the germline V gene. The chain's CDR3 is CASSRQPGLAGEQYF. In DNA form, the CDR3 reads TGCGCCAGCAGTAGGCAACCGGGACTAGCGGGCGAGCAGTACTTC.

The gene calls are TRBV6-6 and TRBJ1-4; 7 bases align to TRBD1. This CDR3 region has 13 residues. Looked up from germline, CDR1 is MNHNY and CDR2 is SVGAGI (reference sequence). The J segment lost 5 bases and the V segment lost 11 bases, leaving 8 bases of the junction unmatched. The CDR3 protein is CAGRGPGNEKLFF. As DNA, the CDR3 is TGTGCCGGAAGGGGGCCCGGCAATGAAAAACTGTTTTTT.

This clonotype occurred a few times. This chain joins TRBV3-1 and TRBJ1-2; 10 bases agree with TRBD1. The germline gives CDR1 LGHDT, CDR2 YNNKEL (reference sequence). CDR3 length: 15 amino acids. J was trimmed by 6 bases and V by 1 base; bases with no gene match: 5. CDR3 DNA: TGTGCCAGCAGCCAAGCTATGGGACAGGGGAATGGCTACACCTTC. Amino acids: CASSQAMGQGNGYTF.

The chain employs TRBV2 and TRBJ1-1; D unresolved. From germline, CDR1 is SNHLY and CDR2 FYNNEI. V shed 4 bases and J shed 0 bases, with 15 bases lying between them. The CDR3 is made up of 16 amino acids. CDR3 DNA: TGTGCCAGCAGTGTGAACCGGGAACTTATGAACACTGAAGCTTTCTTT. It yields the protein CASSVNRELMNTEAFF.

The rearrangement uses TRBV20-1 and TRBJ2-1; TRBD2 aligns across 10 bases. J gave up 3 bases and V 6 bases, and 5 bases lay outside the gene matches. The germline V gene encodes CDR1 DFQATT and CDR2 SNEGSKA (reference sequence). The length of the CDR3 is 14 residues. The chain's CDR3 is CSAVSGRVYNEQFF. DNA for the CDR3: TGCAGTGCCGTAAGCGGGAGGGTCTACAATGAGCAGTTCTTC.

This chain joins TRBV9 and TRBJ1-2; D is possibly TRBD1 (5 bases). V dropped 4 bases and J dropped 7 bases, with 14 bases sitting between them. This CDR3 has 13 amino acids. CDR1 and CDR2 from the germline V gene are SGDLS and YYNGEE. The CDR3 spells CASSPRPGTGYTF. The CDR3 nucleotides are TGTGCCAGCAGCCCCCGCCCTGGGACTGGCTACACCTTC.

The CDR3 nucleotides are TGTGCCATCAGTGAGATTCTAGCGGGAAAATACGAGCAGTACTTC. Protein product: CAISEILAGKYEQYF. The chain joins TRBV10-3 to TRBJ2-7; 9 nucleotides align to TRBD2. The CDR3 consists of 15 residues. The junction had 6 bases not matched to a gene; V was cut back by 2 bases and J by 4 bases. Germline V gives CDR1 ENHRY, CDR2 SYGVKD.

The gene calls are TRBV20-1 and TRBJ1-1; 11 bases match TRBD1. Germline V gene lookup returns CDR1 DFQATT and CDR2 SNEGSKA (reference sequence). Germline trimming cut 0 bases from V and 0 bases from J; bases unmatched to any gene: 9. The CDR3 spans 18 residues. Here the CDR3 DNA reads TGCAGTGCTAGAGATGTGGGACAGGGGGTGCAAGTGAACACTGAAGCTTTCTTT. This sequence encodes CSARDVGQGVQVNTEAFF.

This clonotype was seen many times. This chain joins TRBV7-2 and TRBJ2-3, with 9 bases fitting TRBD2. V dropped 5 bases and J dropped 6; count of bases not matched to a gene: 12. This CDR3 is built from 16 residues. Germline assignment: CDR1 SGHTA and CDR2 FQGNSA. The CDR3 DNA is TGTGCCAGCAGCGTGGATCGAGCGGGAGGTATTGATACGCAGTATTTT. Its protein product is CASSVDRAGGIDTQYF.